One and the same sample provided the 32 T cell receptor beta chains below, sequenced in a study of cytomegalovirus exposure and HLA in healthy donors (dated by TCRdb to the late 2010s). Library prep was done by the immunoSEQ multiplex PCR assay. A mixture of 60 forward primers for TCR Vbeta segments and 13 reverse primers for TCR Jbeta segments was used in the multiplex PCR. Sourced from immuneACCESS, this table was stored by TCRdb with only in-frame sequences that have V and J called. A share of the clones is absent; for the studies checked, an unresolved V gene accounts for under half, and the remainder has no known explanation. The sample table records about 120,000 clones; approximately 70% of these occur just once. The ten largest clonotypes hold nearly 0.9% of the sample. Sequencing was done on a sample of PBMCs. Receptors were obtained from a woman in her 30s in good health and CMV-seronegative.

The sample holds a few counts of this clone. This sequence joins TRBV7-2 and TRBJ1-3; D is perhaps TRBD1 (5 bases). V was cut by 6 bases and J by 4 bases, with 13 bases left in between. The CDR3 runs to 14 residues. The germline CDR1 and CDR2 sequences are SGHTA and FQGNSA. The CDR3 loop is CASSSHGGGNTIYF. CDR3 sequence (DNA): TGTGCCAGCAGTTCCCACGGGGGAGGAAACACCATATATTTT.

Notes on this clone: Within the sample, other DNA sequences also encode this same CDR3. The V gene is TRBV30, the J gene TRBJ1-1; TRBD1 matches 12 bases. Germline-derived CDR1 and CDR2 are GTSNPN and SVGIG (reference sequence). This CDR3 region has 14 residues. The ends lost 3 bases at V and 9 bases at J; junction bases unmatched: 8. CDR3 region: CAWSAGQGALQAFF. In nucleotides, the CDR3 is TGTGCCTGGAGCGCGGGACAGGGGGCGTTACAAGCTTTCTTT. The whole variable domain, remainder taken from reference TRBV30 and TRBJ1-1, is SQTIHQWPATLVQPVGSPLSLECTVEGTSNPNLYWYRQAAGRGLQLLFYSVGIGQISSEVPQNLSASRPQDRQFILSSKKLLLSDSGFYLCAWSAGQGALQAFFGQGTRLTVV.

The chain is built from TRBV28 and TRBJ1-5; D may be TRBD1 (5 bases). Trimming shortened V by 8 bases and J by 5 bases, and 16 bases separated the two germline ends. This CDR3 comprises 14 residues. In germline, CDR1 is MDHEN, CDR2 SYDVKM. The CDR3 DNA sequence: TGTGCCAGCCTCGCCGGGGGGAGCTATCAGCCCCAGCATTTT. Protein: CASLAGGSYQPQHF.

This clone was recorded a few times. The CDR3 region is CASSLAEGSSYNEQFF. CDR3 in DNA: TGTGCCAGCAGTCTCGCCGAGGGTAGCTCCTACAATGAGCAGTTCTTC. The genes are TRBV28 and TRBJ2-1; tentatively, D is TRBD2 (5 bases). Germline loops: CDR1 MDHEN, CDR2 SYDVKM. The CDR3 is made up of 16 amino acids. V was trimmed by 5 bases and J by 0 bases, leaving 14 bases between them.

V gene TRBV27 combines with J gene TRBJ1-5; a weak D match, TRBD1 (5 bases). Per germline, CDR1 MNHEY and CDR2 SMNVEV (reference sequence). The CDR3 contains 13 residues. V gave up 2 bases and J gave up 5 bases, with 7 bases separating them. This CDR3 reads CASSLQGHQPQHF. CDR3 nucleotide sequence: TGTGCCAGCAGTTTACAGGGTCATCAGCCCCAGCATTTT.

This clone ranks as medium-sized (0.01 to 0.1%). The rearrangement uses TRBV5-4 and TRBJ2-3, with 7 nucleotides matching TRBD2. The V gene end was trimmed by 5 bases and the J gene end by 1 base; junction bases not matched to a gene: 7. The length of the CDR3 is 15 residues. Germline loops: CDR1 SGHNT, CDR2 YYREEE (reference sequence). CDR3 amino acids: CASSLGGAGTDTQYF. The CDR3 DNA follows: TGTGCCAGCAGTCTGGGAGGGGCCGGCACAGATACGCAGTATTTT.

The V gene is TRBV5-1, the J gene TRBJ2-2, with no clear D. Germline V gene lookup returns CDR1 SGHRS and CDR2 YFSETQ. This CDR3 region has 14 residues. The V and J ends lost 0 bases and 4 bases respectively, with 7 bases between them. The CDR3 nucleotides are TGCGCCAGCAGCTTGGGTTCCGGCACCGGGGAGCTGTTTTTT. Amino acids: CASSLGSGTGELFF. The whole variable domain, filled in from reference TRBV5-1 and TRBJ2-2, reads KAGVTQTPRYLIKTRGQQVTLSCSPISGHRSVSWYQQTPGQGLQFLFEYFSETQRNKGNFPGRFSGRQFSNSRSEMNVSTLELGDSALYLCASSLGSGTGELFFGEGSRLTVL.

This chain connects TRBV7-6 to TRBJ1-1, with unresolved D. CDR3 length: 13 amino acids. CDR1 and CDR2 from the germline V gene are SGHVS and FNYEAQ. V was cut by 3 bases and J by 1 base, with 6 bases left in between. Written as DNA, the CDR3 is TGTGCCAGCAGCTTCAGGCCGAACACTGAAGCTTTCTTT. Translating gives CASSFRPNTEAFF.

The V call is TRBV5-4, the J call TRBJ2-3; 7 bases fit TRBD2. The germline V gene encodes CDR1 SGHNT and CDR2 YYREEE (reference sequence). With V trimmed by 4 bases and J by 1 base, 9 bases remained unmatched. This CDR3 spans 16 amino acids. CDR3 protein: CASSLWGGRGTDTQYF. The CDR3 region has the DNA TGTGCCAGCAGCCTCTGGGGGGGAAGGGGCACAGATACGCAGTATTTT.

The chain joins TRBV5-1 to TRBJ1-4; no firm D call. Per germline, CDR1 SGHRS and CDR2 YFSETQ. The CDR3 extends over 14 amino acids. Between the trimmed V and J ends, which lost 4 bases and 3 bases, there was a span of 10 bases. The CDR3 here is CASSEGVPNEKLFF. The CDR3 bases are TGCGCCAGCAGCGAGGGAGTCCCTAATGAAAAACTGTTTTTT.

V and J are TRBV27 and TRBJ1-2; D might be TRBD1 (6 bases). The CDR3 is 14 residues long. Looked up from germline, CDR1 is MNHEY and CDR2 is SMNVEV (reference sequence). The V end lost 6 bases, the J end lost 8 bases, and 19 bases lay between the germline ends. The CDR3 coding sequence is TGTGCCAGCAGGCCGATCACAGGGTCAGCGGGCTACACCTTC. Residues: CASRPITGSAGYTF.

This clone was seen ten or more times. The rearrangement joins TRBV6-1 to TRBJ1-1; tentative D call: TRBD1 (6 bases). Looked up from germline, CDR1 is MNHNS and CDR2 is SASEGT. The CDR3 covers 14 residues. Deletions cut 4 bases from V and 1 base from J, with 10 bases between. The CDR3 here is CASSVGQENTEAFF. CDR3 nucleotide sequence: TGTGCCAGCAGTGTGGGACAAGAGAACACTGAAGCTTTCTTT.

This clone was counted a few times. V gene TRBV25-1 combines with J gene TRBJ2-7; a weak D match, TRBD2 (6 bases). The CDR3 runs 15 residues. Trimming took 5 bases from V and 2 from J, leaving 16 bases between them. CDR1 is MGHDK and CDR2 is SYGVNS in the germline V gene. CDR3: CASSPSLAIAYEQYF. The CDR3 nucleotides read TGTGCCAGCAGTCCAAGCCTAGCGATCGCCTACGAGCAGTACTTC.

Here the CDR3 reads CASSPGLAGTGELFF. CDR3 in DNA: TGTGCCAGCAGCCCGGGACTAGCGGGGACCGGGGAGCTGTTTTTT. V usage is TRBV13 and J usage is TRBJ2-2; TRBD2 matches 13 bases. V lost 5 bases, J lost 5 bases, and 2 bases stayed unmatched. CDR3 length equals 15 residues. The germline V gene encodes CDR1 PRHDT and CDR2 FYEKMQ (reference sequence).

J is TRBJ1-3 and V is TRBV30; D is undetermined. This CDR3 is built from 14 residues. Germline-derived CDR1 and CDR2 are GTSNPN and SVGIG (reference sequence). Between the trimmed V and J ends, which lost 4 bases and 1 base, there was a span of 11 bases. CDR3 in amino acids: CAWKGEGSGNTIYF. CDR3 coding DNA: TGTGCCTGGAAGGGTGAGGGTTCTGGAAACACCATATATTTT.

This clone was seen more than once but under ten times. The chain has TRBV6-4 and TRBJ2-2; TRBD2 matches at 7 bases. V lost 6 bases, J lost 0 bases, and 7 bases stayed unmatched. The CDR3 covers 16 residues. The germline gives CDR1 MRHNA, CDR2 SNTAGT. CDR3 nucleotides: TGTGCCAGCAGCGCCTCGCTAGCGGCGAACACCGGGGAGCTGTTTTTT. This encodes CASSASLAANTGELFF.

This chain uses TRBV29-1 with TRBJ2-2; 8 bases are shared with TRBD1. The CDR3 is 13 amino acids. V lost 6 bases, J lost 7 bases, and 7 bases stayed unmatched. The V gene's germline CDR1 is SQVTM and CDR2 ANQGSEA. In DNA, the CDR3 is TGCAGCGTGGACAGGGATCGAAACGGGGAGCTGTTTTTT. Translated: CSVDRDRNGELFF.

The chain carries TRBV5-1 and TRBJ1-5; D gene unclear. The CDR3 spans 13 residues. Trimming removed 4 bases at V and 6 bases at J, with 11 bases between. Germline CDR1 SGHRS, CDR2 YFSETQ. The CDR3 sequence: CASSQRVGQPQHF. The CDR3 nucleotides read TGCGCCAGCAGCCAGAGGGTAGGTCAGCCCCAGCATTTT. Full variable domain (missing parts from reference TRBV5-1 and TRBJ1-5): KAGVTQTPRYLIKTRGQQVTLSCSPISGHRSVSWYQQTPGQGLQFLFEYFSETQRNKGNFPGRFSGRQFSNSRSEMNVSTLELGDSALYLCASSQRVGQPQHFGDGTRLSIL.

This sequence joins TRBV5-1 and TRBJ1-3; D is ambiguous. The CDR3 has 12 amino acids. Germline V gene data show CDR1 as SGHRS and CDR2 as YFSETQ. The V end lost 5 bases, the J end lost 0 bases, and 3 bases lay between the germline ends. The CDR3 reads CASSISGNTIYF. The CDR3 nucleotides read TGCGCCAGCAGTATCTCTGGAAACACCATATATTTT.

The J gene is TRBJ1-2, the V gene TRBV19; weak D call: TRBD1 (5 bases). Germline values: CDR1 LNHDA, CDR2 SQIVND (reference sequence). The V gene lost 7 bases and the J gene lost 5 bases, with 14 bases spanning the gap. The CDR3 has 13 residues. This CDR3 is CASTRGGFYGYTF. The CDR3 nucleotides read TGTGCCAGTACCCGGGGGGGGTTTTATGGCTACACCTTC.

On this clone itself: Compared with germline, one end of the junction differs, possibly owing to a read error. V and J are TRBV5-1 and TRBJ2-7, with no clear D. CDR1 is SGHRS, CDR2 YFSETQ, per germline. The CDR3 covers 13 residues. In DNA, the CDR3 is TGCGCCAGCAGCTTGGGAGGCTCCTCCGAGCAGTACTTC. The encoded protein is CASSLGGSSEQYF.

The rearrangement links TRBV4-2 to TRBJ1-2; 7 positions match TRBD1. Germline V CDR1 and CDR2: LGHNA, YNFKEQ. The ends lost 4 bases at V and 3 bases at J; junction bases unmatched: 8. The CDR3 runs to 15 residues. The CDR3 DNA follows: TGTGCCAGCAGCCCCAAACAAGGACAGGACTATGGCTACACCTTC. Protein: CASSPKQGQDYGYTF.

The chain has TRBV7-8 and TRBJ2-5; 10 nucleotides agree with TRBD1. Germline CDR1 reads SGHVS; CDR2 reads FQNEAQ. Trimming cost V 5 bases and J 3 bases; bases outside gene matches: 9. This CDR3 contains 16 residues. The DNA for the CDR3 is TGTGCCAGCAGCGGAGGTGGGACAGGGGTTGAAGAGACCCAGTACTTC. Translation: CASSGGGTGVEETQYF.

The V and J genes are TRBV7-8 and TRBJ2-7; maybe TRBD2 (5 bases). V was cut by 1 base and J by 7 bases, with 14 bases left in between. Germline CDR1 is SGHVS and CDR2 is FQNEAQ. The length of the CDR3 is 14 residues. CDR3 nucleotide sequence: TGTGCCAGCAGCTTAGGATCAGTTACGGGGGAGCAGTACTTC. Its translation is CASSLGSVTGEQYF. Combining the CDR3 with reference TRBV7-8 and TRBJ2-7 gives the whole variable domain GAGVSQSPRYKVAKRGQDVALRCDPISGHVSLFWYQQALGQGPEFLTYFQNEAQLDKSGLPSDRFFAERPEGSVSTLKIQRTQQEDSAVYLCASSLGSVTGEQYFGPGTRLTVT.

This chain uses TRBV6-5 with TRBJ1-5; weak D call: TRBD1 (6 bases). Per germline, CDR1 MNHEY and CDR2 SVGAGI. This CDR3 comprises 16 residues. V was cut by 0 bases and J by 1 base, with 10 bases left in between. The CDR3 DNA follows: TGTGCCAGCAGTTACTCGACAGGAACGAGCAATCAGCCCCAGCATTTT. Protein product: CASSYSTGTSNQPQHF.

The chain links TRBV29-1 to TRBJ2-7; 9 bases fit TRBD1. Unmatched junction bases numbered 6, after V lost 7 bases and J lost 5 bases. This CDR3 has 12 residues. CDR1 and CDR2 from the germline V gene are SQVTM and ANQGSEA. The CDR3 protein is CSAGTGSNEQYF. CDR3 coding DNA: TGCAGCGCTGGGACAGGGTCCAACGAGCAGTACTTC.

V usage is TRBV27 and J usage is TRBJ1-6; D remains ambiguous. Trimming cost V 5 bases and J 9 bases, with 11 bases left between them. The CDR3 totals 13 residues. From germline, CDR1 is MNHEY and CDR2 SMNVEV (reference sequence). The chain's CDR3 is CASSLTFSSPLHF. For the CDR3, the DNA is TGTGCCAGCAGTCTCACCTTCAGTTCACCCCTCCACTTT.

This clone occurred once. This chain joins TRBV7-8 and TRBJ2-5; D unresolved. This CDR3 region has 14 residues. The V and J ends lost 5 bases and 1 base respectively, with 11 bases between them. Germline-derived CDR1 and CDR2 are SGHVS and FQNEAQ. This chain's CDR3 is CASSPTRVQETQYF. For the CDR3, the DNA is TGTGCCAGCAGCCCAACTCGAGTCCAAGAGACCCAGTACTTC.

The chain recombines TRBV7-6 with TRBJ1-1; the D is unclear. The CDR3 has 13 amino acids. The germline V gene has CDR1 SGHVS and CDR2 FNYEAQ. V lost 5 bases to trimming and J lost 5 bases, with 12 bases between them. The DNA of the CDR3 is TGTGCCAGCAGCGCTGGGAGAAAGACTGAAGCTTTCTTT. Translated, it gives CASSAGRKTEAFF.

A single count supports this clone. V and J are TRBV7-9 and TRBJ2-1; D perhaps matches TRBD2 (7 bases). The CDR3 extends over 15 amino acids. Germline assignment: CDR1 SEHNR and CDR2 FQNEAQ (reference sequence). With 1 base removed from V and 5 bases from J, the gap between germline ends came to 12 bases. CDR3 region: CASSLDGGANNEQFF. DNA for the CDR3: TGTGCCAGCAGCTTAGATGGGGGGGCAAACAATGAGCAGTTCTTC. Based on the CDR3 plus reference TRBV7-9 and TRBJ2-1, the full variable domain is DTGVSQNPRHKITKRGQNVTFRCDPISEHNRLYWYRQTLGQGPEFLTYFQNEAQLEKSRLLSDRFSAERPKGSFSTLEIQRTEQGDSAMYLCASSLDGGANNEQFFGPGTRLTVL.

This clone was seen more than once but under ten times. This rearrangement joins TRBV5-4 to TRBJ2-7, with 11 nucleotides matching TRBD1. The CDR3 length is 15 residues. J lost 0 bases, V lost 2 bases, and 1 base had no gene match. Germline CDR1 reads SGHNT; CDR2 reads YYREEE (reference sequence). The CDR3: CASSFGTGGSYEQYF. The CDR3, as DNA: TGTGCCAGCAGCTTTGGGACAGGGGGCTCCTACGAGCAGTACTTC.

This chain links TRBV28 with TRBJ2-2, with D possibly TRBD2 on 5 matching bases. The CDR3 totals 12 residues. The germline V gene encodes CDR1 MDHEN and CDR2 SYDVKM. V was shortened by 6 bases and J by 10 bases, with 12 bases between the two germline ends. CDR3 DNA: TGTGCCAGCAGCCGCGGGCCCTTGGAGCTGTTTTTT. Translating it yields CASSRGPLELFF.